The present T cell receptor beta chain was sequenced within a study of blood T cells in healthy people across ages. As concerns this clonotype: Relative to the germline gene, one junction end is altered; a read error may explain this.

Germline loops: CDR1 SGHRS, CDR2 YFSETQ. The CDR3 spans 13 residues. Primed by a sample-barcoded 5' primer and a J-beta primer mix, a second PCR proceeded for roughly 6 to 12 cycles. TCRdb used MiXCR to reprocess the 5' RACE reads, holding one entry per CDR3 protein. The sample records roughly 570,000 distinct CDR3 sequences, 27% being singletons. This TCR was sampled from a woman aged 70-85 years in good health. The chain uses TRBV5-1 and TRBJ2-5; D may be TRBD2 (5 bases). Sequencing was performed on blood. The CDR3 DNA reads TGCGCCAGCAGCAACGAGGGCCAAGAGACCCAATACTTC. This gives the protein CASSNEGQETQYF.